A selection of T cell receptor beta chains follows, all from one sample in a study of tumor-infiltrating lymphocytes in primary liver carcinoma. TCRdb processed the multiplex PCR reads anew with MiXCR; each CDR3 protein has one entry. In the table there are nearly 50,000 distinct CDR3 sequences, over 65% of which are singletons. Input material: liver tumor tissue from sampling region 3. The receptors derive from a man between 40 and 49 years old with primary liver carcinoma and hepatitis B virus infection. The CDR3 runs from the conserved cysteine through the conserved F or W. A D gene is named only where the DNA matches it firmly. Not every row has a clone size; where given, it reads once, few, many or a size class.

j_gene	d_gene	abundance	v_gene	CDR3nt	CDR3aa
TRBJ1-1	-	medium-sized	TRBV12-3/TRBV12-4	TGTGCCAGCAGTCGGGGAAGGACAACTGAAGCTTTCTTT	CASSRGRTTEAFF
TRBJ2-1	TRBD2	few	TRBV11-2	TGTGCCAGCAGCTTAGATAGGGGCGGGAGGTTCTACAATGAGCAGTTCTTT	CASSLDRGGRFYNEQFF
TRBJ2-3	-	once	TRBV6-5	TGTGCCAGCATGAGGTCAGATACGCAGTATTTT	CASMRSDTQYF
TRBJ2-3	-	few	TRBV7-9	TGTGCTAGCAGCTGGAGGGACGGATGCACAGATACGCAGTATTTT	CASSWRDGCTDTQYF
TRBJ1-1	-	many	TRBV28	TGTGCCATCGCGGACAGAAACACTGAAGCTTTCTTT	CAIADRNTEAFF
TRBJ2-2	TRBD1	-	TRBV24-1	TGTGCCACCAGTAATTTTCGGACAGGGAACACCGGGGAGCTGTTTTTT	CATSNFRTGNTGELFF
TRBJ2-7	-	-	TRBV28	TGTGCCAGCACCCCCCTTGGCAGGGGAATTTACGATCAGTACTTC	CASTPLGRGIYDQYF
TRBJ2-1	-	-	TRBV28	TGTGCCAGCATGCCAAGCGGAAGCAATGAGCGGTTCTTC	CASMPSGSNERFF
TRBJ2-7	-	once	TRBV7-2	TGTGCCAGCAACCCGGGGACATACACCTACGAGCAGTACTTC	CASNPGTYTYEQYF
TRBJ1-1	-	many	TRBV5-1	TGCGCCAGCAGCTTGGCCGGAGGGGCAAGGACTGAATCTTTCTTT	CASSLAGGARTESFF
TRBJ2-7	-	-	TRBV11-2	TGTCCCAGGAGCTCTACATGGGGCCGGAGGTACGAGCAGTACTTC	CPRSSTWGRRYEQYF
TRBJ2-1	-	many	TRBV12-3/TRBV12-4	TGTGCCAGCAGTTTATTGGGGAATGAGCAGTTCTTC	CASSLLGNEQFF
TRBJ2-1	-	-	TRBV11-2	TGCTCCAACAGCCCGGAGTACAATGAGCAGTTCTTC	CSNSPEYNEQFF
TRBJ2-2	-	-	TRBV6-5	TGTGCCAGCAGGTACGATCCAGCCAGGGCCGGTGAGCTGTTCTTT	CASRYDPARAGELFF
TRBJ1-5	-	-	TRBV12-3/TRBV12-4	TGTACCAGCAGTTTACCGATTAGCAATCAGCCCCAACATTTT	CTSSLPISNQPQHF
TRBJ2-7	-	-	TRBV12-3/TRBV12-4	TGTGCCAACACCTTAGATCTTGGGGGGACCTACGAGCAGTACTTC	CANTLDLGGTYEQYF
TRBJ2-3	-	-	TRBV11-2	TGCGCCAGCAACCCGCCGGGGGGCAGGGACACAGATACGCAGTATTTT	CASNPPGGRDTDTQYF
TRBJ1-3	-	few	TRBV7-2	TGTGCCAGCAGCTTAGGGGGGGGCGTTGGAAACACCATATATTTT	CASSLGGGVGNTIYF
TRBJ2-5	-	many	TRBV6-6	TGTGCCAGCAGGGGAGGAGGGCCGGGGGAGACCCAGTACTTC	CASRGGGPGETQYF
TRBJ1-5	TRBD1	-	TRBV13	TGTGCCAGCAGCTCAAACCCCCCTACAGGGGGCGACGATCAGCCCCGGCATTTT	CASSSNPPTGGDDQPRHF
TRBJ2-1	-	medium-sized	TRBV10-2	TGCGCCAGCAGCAAGAACCGCAATGAGCAGTTCTTC	CASSKNRNEQFF
TRBJ1-2	-	-	TRBV6-5	TGTGCCAGCAGTTACAATAGGGGGGGCAGGGATAACGGCTACACCTTC	CASSYNRGGRDNGYTF
TRBJ1-5	TRBD1	-	TRBV12-3/TRBV12-4	TGTGCCAGCAGCCTCAGGACAGGGGGCTTAAGCATCGCGGTCAATCAGCCCCAGCACTTT	CASSLRTGGLSIAVNQPQHF
TRBJ2-1	TRBD1	-	TRBV28	TGTGCCAGCAGTATAGCTTTGGGGACAGGGTCCAGCCAGCAGTTCTTC	CASSIALGTGSSQQFF
TRBJ2-5	TRBD2	many	TRBV6-5	TGTGCCAGCAGCCGAATTGGGGGGGTACAAGAGACCCAGTACTTC	CASSRIGGVQETQYF
TRBJ2-5	-	-	TRBV10-1	TGCGCCAGCGGTGAGGAGGGCCAAGAGACCCAGTACTTC	CASGEEGQETQYF
TRBJ2-1	TRBD2	-	TRBV29-1	TGCAGCGTTGAAGATAGTAGCGGGAGACTGAATGAGCGGTTCTTC	CSVEDSSGRLNERFF
TRBJ1-1	-	-	TRBV10-3	TGTGCCTTCTGTGATACCTCGGGCGGGCGGGAGAGAGCTTTCTTT	CAFCDTSGGRERAFF
TRBJ2-4	TRBD1	medium-sized	TRBV29-1	TGCAGCGTCCGAGTGACAGGGAGATACTTAGGAAACATTCAGTACTTC	CSVRVTGRYLGNIQYF
TRBJ1-2	-	-	TRBV11-2	TGTATCAGCAGCTTAGAAGGGAGCTATGGCTACACCTTC	CISSLEGSYGYTF
TRBJ1-5	-	many	TRBV4-1	TGCGCCAGCAGCCAAGATATCGCAGGGTGGCAGCCCCAGCATTTT	CASSQDIAGWQPQHF
TRBJ2-3	-	few	TRBV18	TGTGCCAGCTCACCCCCCGTAGTGGATACGCAGTATTTT	CASSPPVVDTQYF
TRBJ2-2	TRBD2	many	TRBV28	TGTGCCAGCAGTAGGGCGGGAGGGTCCACCGGGGAGCTGTTTTTT	CASSRAGGSTGELFF
TRBJ1-5	-	many	TRBV20-1	TGCAGTGCTGTACAGGGAGTGAGGGCGAATCAGCCCCAGCATTTT	CSAVQGVRANQPQHF
TRBJ1-5	TRBD1	many	TRBV4-1	TGCGCCAGCAGCCCTCAAGGGACAGGGGTTAGCAATCAGCCCCAGCATTTT	CASSPQGTGVSNQPQHF
TRBJ2-2	TRBD1	-	TRBV4-1	TGCGCCCGCAGTCGGGACAGAGTTTTCACCGAGGAGCTGTTTTTT	CARSRDRVFTEELFF
TRBJ2-3	TRBD1	-	TRBV10-3	TGTGCCATCGGTGGACAGGCGGGCACAGATACGCAGTATTTT	CAIGGQAGTDTQYF
TRBJ2-1	-	many	TRBV28	TGTGCCAGCAGTTCTCCTCTGTACACCTACAATGAGCAGTTCTTC	CASSSPLYTYNEQFF
TRBJ2-1	TRBD2	-	TRBV11-2	TGTGCCAGCACCTCTCTCGGACTAGCGCGAGTGCCAGCGGCCTACAATGAGCAGTTCTTC	CASTSLGLARVPAAYNEQFF
TRBJ2-1	TRBD2	-	TRBV4-1	TGCGCCAGCAGCCATGATTCCAGCGGGAGTATCAATGAGCAGTTCTTC	CASSHDSSGSINEQFF
TRBJ2-5	TRBD2	-	TRBV11-2	TGTGCAAGCAGTTACGTAGCGGGACCCCAAGAGACTCAGTACTTC	CASSYVAGPQETQYF
TRBJ2-5	-	-	TRBV5-1	TGCGACAGCAGCTTGGGTGACTACATCCAGGAGACCCAGTACTTC	CDSSLGDYIQETQYF
TRBJ2-1	-	-	TRBV13	TGTGCCAGGAGCCCTAGATTGCCCAGCCCGTCATACAATGAGCAGTTCTTC	CARSPRLPSPSYNEQFF
TRBJ2-7	-	-	TRBV12-3/TRBV12-4	TGTGTCAGCAGTTTAGGAATAGGGGCCGAGCAGTACTTC	CVSSLGIGAEQYF
TRBJ1-2	-	-	TRBV10-1	TGCGCCCGAAGTGATGGCTGGAGGAAAACTGGCTACACCTTC	CARSDGWRKTGYTF
TRBJ1-1	-	-	TRBV12-3/TRBV12-4	TGCGCCAGCAGCACAGGGAGCACTGAAGCTTTCTTT	CASSTGSTEAFF
TRBJ2-3	-	-	TRBV6-5	TGTGTCAGCAGTTACTCGGGCGGGACTGGAGGTACGCAGTATTTT	CVSSYSGGTGGTQYF
TRBJ2-2	TRBD1	-	TRBV12-3/TRBV12-4	TGTGCTAGCAGTCCGGGACAGGGGGGCACCGGGGAGCTGTTTTTT	CASSPGQGGTGELFF
TRBJ1-6	-	few	TRBV5-6	TGTGCCAGCAGCCCGGGACGGTACTATAATTCACCCCTCCACTTT	CASSPGRYYNSPLHF
TRBJ2-3	TRBD2	-	TRBV10-1	TGCGCCAGTAGTGAGTCGAGCGGGAGCACATATACGCAGTATTTT	CASSESSGSTYTQYF
TRBJ1-2	TRBD1	-	TRBV6-1	TGTGCCAGCATGGCAGGGGGTATTGACTATGGCTACACCTTC	CASMAGGIDYGYTF
TRBJ2-2	-	many	TRBV10-3	TGTGCCATCAAGGTTGAGGGAAACACCGGGGAGCTGTTTTTT	CAIKVEGNTGELFF
TRBJ2-3	TRBD1	-	TRBV29-1	TGCAGCGTTGGGGGCGCGGGCGAGGGGACAGTAGATACACAGTATTTT	CSVGGAGEGTVDTQYF
TRBJ1-4	TRBD1	many	TRBV7-8	TGTGCCAGCAGCTTGGCGACAGGGGGTCACGAAAAACTGTTTTTT	CASSLATGGHEKLFF
TRBJ1-4	-	-	TRBV30	TGTGCCTGGAGTTCACCCTCCCAGGACTACGGCGAAAAACTGTTTTTT	CAWSSPSQDYGEKLFF
TRBJ2-3	-	once	TRBV6-2/TRBV6-3	TGTGCCAACAGCTTTGACACCCCTAGCACAGATACGCAGTATTTT	CANSFDTPSTDTQYF
TRBJ1-6	TRBD1	-	TRBV12-3/TRBV12-4	TGTGCCAGTAGTACCACGACAGGGCGTAATTCACCCTTCCACTTT	CASSTTTGRNSPFHF
TRBJ2-4	-	many	TRBV28	TGTGCCAGCAGTTCACTGAGAAACGTCGGTTGGGTAAACATTCAGTACTTC	CASSSLRNVGWVNIQYF
TRBJ2-1	TRBD2	many	TRBV29-1	TGCAGCGTTGAAAGAACTAGCGGGGGGAATGAGCAGTTCTTC	CSVERTSGGNEQFF